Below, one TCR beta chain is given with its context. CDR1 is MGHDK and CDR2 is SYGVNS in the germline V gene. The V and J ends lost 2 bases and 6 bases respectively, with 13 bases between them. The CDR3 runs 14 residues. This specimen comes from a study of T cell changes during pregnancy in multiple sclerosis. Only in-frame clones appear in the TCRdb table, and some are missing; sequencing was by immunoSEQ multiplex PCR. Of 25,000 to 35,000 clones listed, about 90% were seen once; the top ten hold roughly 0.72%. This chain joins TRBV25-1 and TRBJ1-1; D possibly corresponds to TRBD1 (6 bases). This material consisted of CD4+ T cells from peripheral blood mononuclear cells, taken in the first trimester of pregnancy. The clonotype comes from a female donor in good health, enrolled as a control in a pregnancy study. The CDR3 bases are TGTGCCAGCAGTGAAAGTACAGGGATGCCTGAAGCTTTCTTT. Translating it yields CASSESTGMPEAFF.